The 9 T cell receptor beta chains reported below all come from one sample, sequenced in a study of CD8 T cells in ankylosing spondylitis. TCRdb passed the 5' RACE reads through MiXCR, listing each CDR3 protein once. Of fewer than 200,000 distinct CDR3 sequences listed, roughly 10% are singletons. Sequencing input: blood, either unsorted or a sorted T cell fraction (not recorded which). These receptors were taken from a female donor with ankylosing spondylitis or in good health (not recorded which).

This clonotype was seen repeatedly, ten times or more. The chain recombines TRBV6-2 or TRBV6-3 with TRBJ2-5; D gene uncertain. The CDR3 runs to 15 residues. The germline V gene has CDR1 MNHEY and CDR2 SVGEGT. Trimming took off 2 bases at V and 2 bases at J, with 12 bases between the two ends. CDR3 DNA sequence: TGTGCCAGCAGTTACCTTCTCGGAGCTCAAGAGACCCAGTACTTC. It is translated as CASSYLLGAQETQYF.

V usage is TRBV7-9 and J usage is TRBJ2-2; the match to TRBD2 covers 8 bases. The germline V gene encodes CDR1 SEHNR and CDR2 FQNEAQ (reference sequence). This CDR3 is 16 amino acids long. Losses at the gene ends were 5 bases for V and 5 bases for J; bases not matched to a gene: 10. The CDR3 nucleotides are TGTGCCAGCAGCCCCACCGGCGGGGGGAGGACCGGGGAGCTGTTTTTT. Its translation is CASSPTGGGRTGELFF.

This clonotype was observed at least ten times. The chain is built from TRBV12-3 or TRBV12-4 and TRBJ2-1; TRBD2 might be the D (6 bases). CDR3 length equals 13 residues. Trimming stripped 3 bases from V and 8 bases from J, with 11 bases between. The CDR3 reads CASSLAGGYEQFF. Written as DNA, the CDR3 is TGTGCCAGCAGTTTGGCAGGAGGGTATGAGCAGTTCTTC.

The chain employs TRBV7-6 and TRBJ2-7, with D possibly matching TRBD1 (5 bases). The CDR3 is 12 amino acids. From germline, CDR1 is SGHVS and CDR2 FNYEAQ. V shed 4 bases and J shed 7 bases, with 11 bases lying between them. The CDR3 bases are TGTGCCAGCAGCTGGGGCAAAGGGGAGCAGTACTTC. This codes for CASSWGKGEQYF.

The rearrangement uses TRBV7-2 and TRBJ2-5; D possibly corresponds to TRBD2 (5 bases). CDR1 and CDR2 (germline): SGHTA, FQGNSA. The CDR3 covers 13 residues. Trimming removed 5 bases from V and 7 bases from J, with 14 bases in between. CDR3 nucleotide sequence: TGTGCCAGCAGCCTTGACGCCGCGGGGACCCAGTACTTC. This gives the protein CASSLDAAGTQYF.

The chain combines TRBV12-3 or TRBV12-4 with TRBJ1-1; D gene ambiguous. This CDR3 is 14 amino acids long. V was pared by 3 bases and J by 1 base, with 9 bases between. CDR3 sequence reads: CASSFGRSNTEAFF. CDR3 sequence (DNA): TGTGCCAGCAGTTTCGGACGGTCGAACACTGAAGCTTTCTTT.

This clonotype has at least ten counts. The V call is TRBV4-1, the J call TRBJ2-4; possible D gene TRBD2, 6 bases. With 4 bases removed from V and 1 base from J, the gap between germline ends came to 14 bases. Germline V gene lookup returns CDR1 MGHRA and CDR2 YSYEKL. The CDR3 is 16 amino acids. The CDR3 sequence is CASSPLGGAAKNIQYF. The CDR3 DNA sequence: TGCGCCAGCAGCCCCCTCGGGGGAGCGGCCAAAAACATTCAGTACTTC.

This clonotype has ten or more counts. The chain links TRBV2 to TRBJ2-2; tentatively, D is TRBD2 (5 bases). The germline V and J ends were trimmed by 8 bases and 1 base, with 11 bases remaining between them. The CDR3 consists of 14 residues. Germline V gene sequence: CDR1 SNHLY, CDR2 FYNNEI. The CDR3 reads CASLDFQNTGELFF. CDR3 DNA sequence: TGTGCCAGCCTGGACTTTCAGAACACCGGGGAGCTGTTTTTT.

This clonotype was observed a few times. This sequence joins TRBV9 and TRBJ1-2; no clear D gene. This CDR3 is 14 amino acids long. Deletions cut 0 bases from V and 3 bases from J, with 9 bases between. Germline assignment: CDR1 SGDLS and CDR2 YYNGEE. In DNA form, the CDR3 reads TGTGCCAGCAGCGTAGGAGGCAACCACTATGGCTACACCTTC. As protein: CASSVGGNHYGYTF.